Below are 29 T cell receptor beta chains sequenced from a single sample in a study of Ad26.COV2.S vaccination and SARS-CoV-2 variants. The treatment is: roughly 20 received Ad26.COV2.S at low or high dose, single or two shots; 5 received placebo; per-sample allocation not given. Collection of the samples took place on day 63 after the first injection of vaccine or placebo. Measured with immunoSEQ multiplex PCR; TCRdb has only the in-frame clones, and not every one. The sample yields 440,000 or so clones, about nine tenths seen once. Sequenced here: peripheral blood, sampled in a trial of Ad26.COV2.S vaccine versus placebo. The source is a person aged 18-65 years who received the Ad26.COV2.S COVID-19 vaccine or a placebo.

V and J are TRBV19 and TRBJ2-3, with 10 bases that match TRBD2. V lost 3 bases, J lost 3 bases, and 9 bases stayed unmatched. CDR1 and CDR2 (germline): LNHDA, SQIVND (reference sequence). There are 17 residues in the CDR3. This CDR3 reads CASSIEAGGPGTDTQYF. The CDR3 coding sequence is TGTGCCAGTAGTATTGAAGCGGGAGGGCCTGGGACAGATACGCAGTATTTT. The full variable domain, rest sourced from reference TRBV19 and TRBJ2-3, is DGGITQSPKYLFRKEGQNVTLSCEQNLNHDAMYWYRQDPGQGLRLIYYSQIVNDFQKGDIAEGYSVSREKKESFPLTVTSAQKNPTAFYLCASSIEAGGPGTDTQYFGPGTRLTVL.

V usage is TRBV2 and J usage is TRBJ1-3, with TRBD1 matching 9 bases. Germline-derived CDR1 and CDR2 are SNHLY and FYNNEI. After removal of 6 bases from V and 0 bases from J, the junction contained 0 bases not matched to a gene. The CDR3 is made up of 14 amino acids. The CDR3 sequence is CASRTGGSGNTIYF. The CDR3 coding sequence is TGTGCCAGCAGGACAGGGGGCTCTGGAAACACCATATATTTT.

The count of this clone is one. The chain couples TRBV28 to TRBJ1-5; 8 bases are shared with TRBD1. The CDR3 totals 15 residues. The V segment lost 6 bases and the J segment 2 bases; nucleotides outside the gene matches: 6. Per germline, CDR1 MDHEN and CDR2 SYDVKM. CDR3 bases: TGTGCCAGCAGCTCGGACAGGGAAGGCAATCAGCCCCAGCATTTT. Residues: CASSSDREGNQPQHF. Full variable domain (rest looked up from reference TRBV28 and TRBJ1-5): DVKVTQSSRYLVKRTGEKVFLECVQDMDHENMFWYRQDPGLGLRLIYFSYDVKMKEKGDIPEGYSVSREKKERFSLILESASTNQTSMYLCASSSDREGNQPQHFGDGTRLSIL.

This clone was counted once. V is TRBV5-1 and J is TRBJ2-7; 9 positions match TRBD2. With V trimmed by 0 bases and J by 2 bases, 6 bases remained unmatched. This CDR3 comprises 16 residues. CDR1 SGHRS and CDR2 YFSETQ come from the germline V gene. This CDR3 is CASSLASGKTTYEQYF. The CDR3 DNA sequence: TGCGCCAGCAGCTTGGCTAGCGGGAAAACGACCTACGAGCAGTACTTC.

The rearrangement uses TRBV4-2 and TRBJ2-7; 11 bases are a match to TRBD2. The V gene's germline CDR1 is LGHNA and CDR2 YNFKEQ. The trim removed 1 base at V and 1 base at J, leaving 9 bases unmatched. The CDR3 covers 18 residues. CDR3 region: CASSQVELAGETSYEQYF. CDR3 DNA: TGTGCCAGCAGCCAAGTCGAACTAGCGGGAGAAACGTCCTACGAGCAGTACTTC.

CDR3 nucleotides: TGTGCCAGCAGCGTAGGGATAGAGCTAGCGGGAGGCTACGAGCAGTACTTC. This sequence encodes CASSVGIELAGGYEQYF. The gene calls are TRBV9 and TRBJ2-7; 11 bases are shared with TRBD2. V shed 0 bases and J 3 bases; nucleotides not matched to a gene: 8. The length of the CDR3 is 17 residues. The germline V gene has CDR1 SGDLS and CDR2 YYNGEE.

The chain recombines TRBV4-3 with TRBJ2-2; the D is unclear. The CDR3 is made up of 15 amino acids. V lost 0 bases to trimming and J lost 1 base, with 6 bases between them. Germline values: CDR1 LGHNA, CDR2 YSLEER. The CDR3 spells CASSQDSLNTGELFF. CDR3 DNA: TGCGCCAGCAGCCAAGATTCCCTGAACACCGGGGAGCTGTTTTTT.

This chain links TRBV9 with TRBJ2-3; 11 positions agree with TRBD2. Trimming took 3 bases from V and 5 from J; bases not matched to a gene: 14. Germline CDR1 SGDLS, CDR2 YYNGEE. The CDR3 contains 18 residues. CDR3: CASSALSIGTSGRDTQYF. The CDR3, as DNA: TGTGCCAGCAGCGCCCTGTCGATTGGGACTAGCGGAAGAGATACGCAGTATTTT.

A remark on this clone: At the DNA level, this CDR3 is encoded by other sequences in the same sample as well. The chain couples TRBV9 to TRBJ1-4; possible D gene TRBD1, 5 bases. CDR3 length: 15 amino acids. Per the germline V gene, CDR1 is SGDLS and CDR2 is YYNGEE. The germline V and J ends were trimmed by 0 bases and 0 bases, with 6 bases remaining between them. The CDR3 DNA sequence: TGTGCCAGCAGCGTAGGGGGGGCAACTAATGAAAAACTGTTTTTT. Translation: CASSVGGATNEKLFF. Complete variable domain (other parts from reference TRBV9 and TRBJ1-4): DSGVTQTPKHLITATGQRVTLRCSPRSGDLSVYWYQQSLDQGLQFLIQYYNGEERAKGNILERFSAQQFPDLHSELNLSSLELGDSALYFCASSVGGATNEKLFFGSGTQLSVL.

DNA of the CDR3: TGTGCCAGCAGCCGAGGGGGGACAACACACCTGGGCGAGCAGTACTTC. It encodes CASSRGGTTHLGEQYF. The V and J genes are TRBV9 and TRBJ2-7, with D perhaps matching TRBD1 or TRBD2 (6 bases each). V was pared by 4 bases and J by 6 bases, with 23 bases between. The CDR3 covers 16 residues. Germline V gene sequence: CDR1 SGDLS, CDR2 YYNGEE.

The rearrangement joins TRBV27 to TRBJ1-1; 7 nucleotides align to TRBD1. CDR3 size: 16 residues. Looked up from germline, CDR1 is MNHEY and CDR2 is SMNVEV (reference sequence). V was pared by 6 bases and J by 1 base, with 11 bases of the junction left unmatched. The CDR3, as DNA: TGTGCCAGCAGAAGAAGACAGGGAAATTGGAACACTGAAGCTTTCTTT. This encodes CASRRRQGNWNTEAFF.

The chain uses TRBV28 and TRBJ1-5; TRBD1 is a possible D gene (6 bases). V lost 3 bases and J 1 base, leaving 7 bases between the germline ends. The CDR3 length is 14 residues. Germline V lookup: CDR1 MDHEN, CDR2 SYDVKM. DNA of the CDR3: TGTGCCAGCAGTTTTGGGGGCAGCAATCAGCCCCAGCATTTT. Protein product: CASSFGGSNQPQHF.

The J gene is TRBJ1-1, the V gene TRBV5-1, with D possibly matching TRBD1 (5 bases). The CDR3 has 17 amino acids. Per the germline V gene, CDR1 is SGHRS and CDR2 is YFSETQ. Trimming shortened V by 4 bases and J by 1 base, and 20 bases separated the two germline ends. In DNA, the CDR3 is TGCGCCAGCAGCCCCGCAGGGCATAGTGGTACGAACACTGAAGCTTTCTTT. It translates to CASSPAGHSGTNTEAFF.

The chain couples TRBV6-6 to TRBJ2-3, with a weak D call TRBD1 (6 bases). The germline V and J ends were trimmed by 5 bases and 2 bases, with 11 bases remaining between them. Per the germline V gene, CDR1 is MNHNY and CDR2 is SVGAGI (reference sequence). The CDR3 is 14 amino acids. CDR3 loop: CASSPRTDTDTQYF. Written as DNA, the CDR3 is TGTGCCAGCAGTCCACGGACAGACACAGATACGCAGTATTTT.

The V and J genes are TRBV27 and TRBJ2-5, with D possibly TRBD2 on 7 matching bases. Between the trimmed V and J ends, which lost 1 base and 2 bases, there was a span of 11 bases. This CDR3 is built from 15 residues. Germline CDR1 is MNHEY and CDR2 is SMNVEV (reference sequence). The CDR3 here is CASSLWEGVQETQYF. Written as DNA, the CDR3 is TGTGCCAGCAGTTTATGGGAGGGGGTACAAGAGACCCAGTACTTC.

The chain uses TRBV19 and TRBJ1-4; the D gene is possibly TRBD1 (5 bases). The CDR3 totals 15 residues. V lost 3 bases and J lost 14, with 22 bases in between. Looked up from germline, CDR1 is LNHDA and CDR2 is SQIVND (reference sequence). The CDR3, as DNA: TGTGCCAGTAGTATTTCCAGGGCCAAGGCGGACCCTCTGTTTTTT. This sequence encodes CASSISRAKADPLFF. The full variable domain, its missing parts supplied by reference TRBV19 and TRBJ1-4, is DGGITQSPKYLFRKEGQNVTLSCEQNLNHDAMYWYRQDPGQGLRLIYYSQIVNDFQKGDIAEGYSVSREKKESFPLTVTSAQKNPTAFYLCASSISRAKADPLFFGSGTQLSVL.

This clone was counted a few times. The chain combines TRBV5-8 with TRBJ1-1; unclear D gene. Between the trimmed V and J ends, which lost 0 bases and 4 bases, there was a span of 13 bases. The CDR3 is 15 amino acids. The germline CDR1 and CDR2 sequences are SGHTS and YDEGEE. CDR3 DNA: TGTGCCAGCAGCTTGGCATGGGAGCGACCCACTGAAGCTTTCTTT. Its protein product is CASSLAWERPTEAFF.

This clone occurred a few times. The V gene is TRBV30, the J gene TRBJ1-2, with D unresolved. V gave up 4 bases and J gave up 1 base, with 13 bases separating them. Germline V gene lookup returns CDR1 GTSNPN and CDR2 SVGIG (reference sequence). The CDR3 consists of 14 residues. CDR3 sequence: CAWKGATVNYGYTF. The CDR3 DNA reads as TGTGCCTGGAAGGGTGCCACTGTTAACTATGGCTACACCTTC. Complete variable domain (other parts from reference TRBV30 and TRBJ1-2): SQTIHQWPATLVQPVGSPLSLECTVEGTSNPNLYWYRQAAGRGLQLLFYSVGIGQISSEVPQNLSASRPQDRQFILSSKKLLLSDSGFYLCAWKGATVNYGYTFGSGTRLTVV.

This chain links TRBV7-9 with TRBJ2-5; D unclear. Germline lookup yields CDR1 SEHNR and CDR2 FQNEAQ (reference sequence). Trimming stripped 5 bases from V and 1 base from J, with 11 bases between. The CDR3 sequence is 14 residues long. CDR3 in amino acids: CASSQDGLQETQYF. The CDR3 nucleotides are TGTGCCAGCAGCCAGGACGGCCTCCAAGAGACCCAGTACTTC. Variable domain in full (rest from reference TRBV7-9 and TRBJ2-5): DTGVSQNPRHKITKRGQNVTFRCDPISEHNRLYWYRQTLGQGPEFLTYFQNEAQLEKSRLLSDRFSAERPKGSFSTLEIQRTEQGDSAMYLCASSQDGLQETQYFGPGTRLLVL.

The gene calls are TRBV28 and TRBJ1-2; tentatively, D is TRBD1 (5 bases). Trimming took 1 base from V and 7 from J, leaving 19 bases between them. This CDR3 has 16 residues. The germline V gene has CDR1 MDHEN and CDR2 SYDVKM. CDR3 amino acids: CASSLFPPGGVGGYTF. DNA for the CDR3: TGTGCCAGCAGTTTATTCCCCCCGGGAGGGGTTGGTGGCTACACCTTC.

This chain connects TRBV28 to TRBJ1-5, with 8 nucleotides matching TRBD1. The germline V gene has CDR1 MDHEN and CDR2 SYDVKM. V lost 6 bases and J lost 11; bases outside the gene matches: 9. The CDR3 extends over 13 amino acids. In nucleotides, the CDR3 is TGTGCCAGCAGACCTAGAGGACAGGGAGCCCAGCATTTT. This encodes CASRPRGQGAQHF.

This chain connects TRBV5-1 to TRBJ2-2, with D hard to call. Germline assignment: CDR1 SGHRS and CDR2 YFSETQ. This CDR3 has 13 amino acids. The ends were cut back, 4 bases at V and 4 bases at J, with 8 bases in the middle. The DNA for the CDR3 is TGCGCCAGCAGCCCTAAAATCACCGGGGAGCTGTTTTTT. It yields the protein CASSPKITGELFF.

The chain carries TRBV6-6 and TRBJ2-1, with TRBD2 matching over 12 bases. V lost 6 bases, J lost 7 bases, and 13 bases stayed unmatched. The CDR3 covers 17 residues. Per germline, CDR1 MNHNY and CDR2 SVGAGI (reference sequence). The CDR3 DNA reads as TGTGCCAGCAGCCGACTCCCCCTAGCGGGAGGGGCTAATGAGCAGTTCTTC. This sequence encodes CASSRLPLAGGANEQFF.

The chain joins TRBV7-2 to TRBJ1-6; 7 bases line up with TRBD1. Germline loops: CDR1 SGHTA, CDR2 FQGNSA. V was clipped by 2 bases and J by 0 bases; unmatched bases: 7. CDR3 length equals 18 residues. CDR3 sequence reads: CASSLSLGGFSYNSPLHF. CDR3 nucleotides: TGTGCCAGCAGCTTATCCCTAGGGGGCTTCTCCTATAATTCACCCCTCCACTTT.

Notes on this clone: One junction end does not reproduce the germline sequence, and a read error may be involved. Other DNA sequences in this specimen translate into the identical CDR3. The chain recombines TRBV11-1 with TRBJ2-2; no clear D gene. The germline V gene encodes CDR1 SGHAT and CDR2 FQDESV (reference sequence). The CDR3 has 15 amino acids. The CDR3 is CASSLVHPPTGELFF. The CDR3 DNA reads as TGTGCCAGCAGCTTAGTGCACCCACCCACCGGAGAGCTGTTTTTT.

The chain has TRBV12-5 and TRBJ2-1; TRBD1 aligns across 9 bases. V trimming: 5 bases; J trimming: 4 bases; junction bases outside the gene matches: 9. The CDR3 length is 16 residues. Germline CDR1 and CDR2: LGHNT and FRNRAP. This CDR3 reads CASGPTDRGNYNEQFF. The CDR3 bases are TGTGCTAGTGGTCCGACGGACAGGGGCAATTACAATGAGCAGTTCTTC.

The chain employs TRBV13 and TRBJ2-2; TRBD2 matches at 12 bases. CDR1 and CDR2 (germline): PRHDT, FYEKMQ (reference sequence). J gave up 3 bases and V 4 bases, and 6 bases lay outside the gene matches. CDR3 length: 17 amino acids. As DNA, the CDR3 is TGTGCCAGCAGCTCACTAGCGGGGGGAATTTACACCGGGGAGCTGTTTTTT. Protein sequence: CASSSLAGGIYTGELFF. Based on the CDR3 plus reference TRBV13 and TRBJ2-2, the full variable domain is AAGVIQSPRHLIKEKRETATLKCYPIPRHDTVYWYQQGPGQDPQFLISFYEKMQSDKGSIPDRFSAQQFSDYHSELNMSSLELGDSALYFCASSSLAGGIYTGELFFGEGSRLTVL.

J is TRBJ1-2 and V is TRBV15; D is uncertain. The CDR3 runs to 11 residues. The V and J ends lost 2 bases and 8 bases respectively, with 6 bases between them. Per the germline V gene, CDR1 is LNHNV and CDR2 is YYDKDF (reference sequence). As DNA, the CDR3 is TGTGCCACCAGCAGACTTGGCGGCTACACCTTC. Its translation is CATSRLGGYTF.

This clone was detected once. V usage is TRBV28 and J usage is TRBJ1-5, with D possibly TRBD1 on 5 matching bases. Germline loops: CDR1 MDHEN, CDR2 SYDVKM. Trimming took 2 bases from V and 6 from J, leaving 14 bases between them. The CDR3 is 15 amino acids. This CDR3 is CASSLAGSEGQPQHF. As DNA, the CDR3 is TGTGCCAGCAGTTTAGCAGGGTCCGAGGGTCAGCCCCAGCATTTT.